This TCR beta chain derives from a study of T cells in Graves' hyperthyroidism and ophthalmopathy. TCR beta CDR3 sequences were amplified from RNA transcripts. HTBI primers were the set used in a first-round RT-PCR of the TCR CDR3. MiXCR, run by TCRdb on the multiplex PCR reads, gives a single entry per CDR3 protein. The sample includes around 300,000 distinct CDR3 sequences, 22% seen only once; the top ten take under 65%. This clonotype was detected a few times. At one boundary the junction diverges from the germline segment, which might be a read error. This CDR3 is 15 amino acids long. Specimen: blood. The receptor was isolated from a man aged 25-45 years with Graves' ophthalmopathy. V gene TRBV12-3 or TRBV12-4 combines with J gene TRBJ1-1, with TRBD1 as a possible D gene (5 bases). CDR3 loop: CAGSTRFQGYTEAFF. CDR3 in DNA: TGTGCCGGCAGTACCCGATTTCAGGGATACACTGAAGCTTTCTTT.